The entry that follows covers one T cell receptor beta chain sequence. V lost 0 bases and J 4 bases, leaving 15 bases between the germline ends. Per the germline V gene, CDR1 is SGHRS and CDR2 is YFSETQ. The CDR3 is 16 residues long. Template switching, a step in the protocol, added a universal primer site, and cDNA carried unique molecular identifiers. TCRdb re-analysed the 5' RACE reads in MiXCR, keeping a single row per CDR3 protein. This table holds 550,000 to 800,000 distinct CDR3 sequences, under 8.5% found once. The sample is drawn from a study of identical twins. These data were also reused for a study on yellow fever vaccine responses in identical twins.

The rearrangement uses TRBV5-1 and TRBJ2-3; D not resolved. The sequenced sample consisted of PBMCs. This clonotype was sampled from a woman younger than 30 in good health. The CDR3 reads CASSLEHGRGSDTQYF. The CDR3 bases are TGCGCCAGCAGCTTGGAGCACGGACGTGGTTCAGATACGCAGTATTTT.